This T cell receptor beta chain comes out of a study of T cells after yellow fever vaccination. Study outcomes and limitations: A large majority of primary-vaccination clones showed up again after the booster (approximately 96% CD4, about 90% CD8).

TCRdb re-derived calls from the 5' RACE reads in MiXCR, one entry per CDR3 protein. The sample contains about 68,000 distinct CDR3 sequences, approximately 7% of which appear only once. As for this clonotype: What it binds is not known.

CDR1 and CDR2 (germline): SQVTM, ANQGSEA. Trimming took off 1 base at V and 10 bases at J, with 10 bases between the two ends. The CDR3 has 11 residues. The chain combines TRBV29-1 with TRBJ1-1, with D possibly being TRBD1 (5 bases). The sequence was collected from a man between 18 and 29 years old who received the YFV17D yellow fever vaccine. The starting material was CD8+ T cells sorted from PBMCs, obtained about 41 days after the first yellow fever vaccination. The CDR3 region has the DNA TGCAGCGTTGAAGGGGGGGGTAGAGCTTTCTTT. Protein sequence: CSVEGGGRAFF. Supplemented by reference TRBV29-1 and TRBJ1-1, the full variable domain reads SAVISQKPSRDICQRGTSLTIQCQVDSQVTMMFWYRQQPGQSLTLIATANQGSEATYESGFVIDKFPISRPNLTFSTLTVSNMSPEDSSIYLCSVEGGGRAFFGQGTRLTVV.